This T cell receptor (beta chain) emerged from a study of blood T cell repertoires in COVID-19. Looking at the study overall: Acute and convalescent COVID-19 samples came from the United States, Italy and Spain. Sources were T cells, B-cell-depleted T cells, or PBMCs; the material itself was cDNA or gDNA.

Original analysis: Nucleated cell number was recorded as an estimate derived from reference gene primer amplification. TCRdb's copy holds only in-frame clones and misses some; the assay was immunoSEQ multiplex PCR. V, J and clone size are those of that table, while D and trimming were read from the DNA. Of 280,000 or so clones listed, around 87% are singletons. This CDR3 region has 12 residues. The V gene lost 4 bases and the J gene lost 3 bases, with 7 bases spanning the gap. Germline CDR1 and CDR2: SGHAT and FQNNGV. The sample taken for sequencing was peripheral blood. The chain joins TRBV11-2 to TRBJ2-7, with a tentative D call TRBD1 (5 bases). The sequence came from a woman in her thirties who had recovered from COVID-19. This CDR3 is CASSSGYYEQYF. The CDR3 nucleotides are TGTGCCAGCAGCTCAGGGTACTACGAGCAGTACTTC.